This is a list of T cell receptor beta chains from one sample in a study of shared clonotypes between healthy human individuals. Assay used: immunoSEQ multiplex PCR; TCRdb lists only in-frame clones, some missing. Among about 800,000 clones, approximately 96% were seen once, and the ten largest hold about 0.22%. Sequencing input: naive CD8+ T cells sorted from blood. All receptors come from a man aged 25 to 40 in good health. The CDR3 runs from the conserved cysteine through the conserved F or W. A D gene is named only where the DNA matches it firmly. Part of the rows lack a size; the others show once, few, many or a class for expanded clones.

CDR3 DNA,CDR3 protein,J gene,D gene,V gene,clone size
TGTGCCAGCAGCTTAGCTTACGGGGACAAGGATACGCAGTATTTT,CASSLAYGDKDTQYF,TRBJ2-3,.,TRBV7-8,.
TGTGCCAGCAGTTCCATAATAGCGGCTAGCACAGATACGCAGTATTTT,CASSSIIAASTDTQYF,TRBJ2-3,.,TRBV27,.
TGTGCCAGCAGCTTATCCCACCTTAGGGAGGGATCCAACACTGAAGCTTTCTTT,CASSLSHLREGSNTEAFF,TRBJ1-1,.,TRBV7-9,once
TGTGCCAGCAGCTCCGGTATGAATGAGCAGTTCTTC,CASSSGMNEQFF,TRBJ2-1,.,TRBV9,.
TGTGCCAGCGGAGTGGGACAGGGTATGGGGGAAAAACTGTTTTTT,CASGVGQGMGEKLFF,TRBJ1-4,TRBD1,TRBV7-9,.
TGTGCCAGCAGCTTGAAAGGGCTAGCGGGTTACAATGAGCAGTTCTTC,CASSLKGLAGYNEQFF,TRBJ2-1,TRBD2,TRBV5-4,.
TGTGCCAGCAGCCGGGAGGGGTACGAGCAGTACTTC,CASSREGYEQYF,TRBJ2-7,TRBD2,TRBV7-2,.
TGCAGCGTTGGCGGGACGAGCTCCTACGAGCAGTACTTC,CSVGGTSSYEQYF,TRBJ2-7,.,TRBV29-1,few
TGTGCCAGCAGCTCGACAGGGAATGAGCAGTTCTTC,CASSSTGNEQFF,TRBJ2-1,TRBD1,TRBV7-2,few
TGTGCCAGCAGCTTAAAACTAGCGGAGGAGCAGTACTTC,CASSLKLAEEQYF,TRBJ2-7,TRBD2,TRBV13,.
TGTGCCAGCAGTGATCAACTAGCGGGATTACCTAGCACAGATACGCAGTATTTT,CASSDQLAGLPSTDTQYF,TRBJ2-3,TRBD2,TRBV27,.
TGCGCCAGCAGCCAACTGACAGGGGGGGACCCGTTCTTC,CASSQLTGGDPFF,TRBJ2-1,TRBD1,TRBV4-3,.
TGTGCCAGCAGCTTAGGTCAGGGGGCCGGGTCGCCGCAGTATTTT,CASSLGQGAGSPQYF,TRBJ2-3,TRBD1,TRBV7-2,.
TGTGCCAGCAGTTACGGGGTAATGCGGGGCAGGACTGAAGCTTTCTTT,CASSYGVMRGRTEAFF,TRBJ1-1,.,TRBV6-5,.
TGTGCCAGCAGTCCCTTAGCGGAGTCCACCGGGGAGCTGTTTTTT,CASSPLAESTGELFF,TRBJ2-2,.,TRBV28,.
TGTGCCAGCAGGAACGCGGGTCGACCCTCCTACGAGCAGTACTTC,CASRNAGRPSYEQYF,TRBJ2-7,.,TRBV5-6,.
TGTGCCAGCAGCGGGCCGGGGACAGGGAACATCCACGAGCAGTACTTC,CASSGPGTGNIHEQYF,TRBJ2-7,TRBD1,TRBV9,.
TGTGCCAGCAGCCCCCGGACAGGGGGCCACGAGCAGTACTTC,CASSPRTGGHEQYF,TRBJ2-7,TRBD1,TRBV11-3,.
TGTGCCATCAGTGAGCCTGGACAGACACCTTACAATGAGCAGTTCTTC,CAISEPGQTPYNEQFF,TRBJ2-1,.,TRBV10-3,once
TGTGCCAGCAGCTCAAGGGGGACAGCGCCTAACACCGGGGAGCTGTTTTTT,CASSSRGTAPNTGELFF,TRBJ2-2,TRBD1,TRBV7-9,.
TGTGCCACCAGCAGAGATGAAATTCCAAGGGCTGGCTACACCTTC,CATSRDEIPRAGYTF,TRBJ1-2,.,TRBV15,.